These T cell receptor beta chains were read from a single sample in a study of blood T cell repertoires in COVID-19. The assay was immunoSEQ multiplex PCR, and TCRdb's table has in-frame clones only and misses some. The sample shows 150,000 to 200,000 clones, 60% to 80% of them seen only once. Material: PBMCs or T cells enriched from blood (not recorded which). Receptor source: a woman in her forties or fifties who had recovered from COVID-19. Each CDR3 is given with its conserved first and last residue.

cdr3_aa	v_call	j_call	cdr3_length
CASSLGSGLGNTIYF	TRBV5-1	TRBJ1-3	15
CASSFQDWSSYEQYF	TRBV19	TRBJ2-7	15
CASGKDSAGNTIYF	TRBV28	TRBJ1-3	14
CASSLVAGGGKDTQYF	TRBV5-1	TRBJ2-3	16
CASSQPGLAGVREQYF	TRBV4-1	TRBJ2-7	16
CASSLTGQGYEQFF	TRBV5-1	TRBJ2-1	14
CASRGIDSPYEQYF	TRBV28	TRBJ2-7	14
CASTFGIRYEQYF	TRBV6-5	TRBJ2-7	13
CASSIAGGDHTEAFF	TRBV19	TRBJ1-1	15
CASSEALGGARWETQYF	TRBV6-1	TRBJ2-5	17
CASSENLPGLAGLEQYF	TRBV25-1	TRBJ2-7	17
CASSSGGGPPYEQYF	TRBV6-1	TRBJ2-7	15
CASSQRPDRGNTEAFF	TRBV3-1/TRBV3-2	TRBJ1-1	16
CAISESTGGGRDTQYF	TRBV10-3	TRBJ2-3	16
CASSLSPVNYGYTF	TRBV28	TRBJ1-2	14
CASSSRTGGTGELFF	TRBV7-9	TRBJ2-2	15
CSASRRLAAQNTQYF	TRBV20-1	TRBJ2-3	15
CASSENSLNQPQHF	TRBV9	TRBJ1-5	14
CASSLYTSGSTEAFF	TRBV11-1	TRBJ1-1	15
CASGKVAADTQYF	TRBV6-5	TRBJ2-3	13
CASSMGGGYEQFF	TRBV19	TRBJ2-1	13
CASSTGRTSGANEQFF	TRBV19	TRBJ2-1	16
CASSLGQRGNTIYF	TRBV28	TRBJ1-3	14
CASSTSRDTSYEQYF	TRBV19	TRBJ2-7	15
CASSLGLAGATGDTQYF	TRBV5-1	TRBJ2-3	17
CATRIRESGNTIYF	TRBV6-5	TRBJ1-3	14
CASRLAGTSGNEQYF	TRBV19	TRBJ2-7	15
CASRRTANQPQHF	TRBV6-5	TRBJ1-5	13
CASSINPRNEQFF	TRBV19	TRBJ2-1	13
CASSLDRAGGNTIYF	TRBV27	TRBJ1-3	15
CASSPTGGNTEAFF	TRBV6-4	TRBJ1-1	14
CASSGSVQGRESGKTQYF	TRBV2	TRBJ2-5	18
CAWRAGESGANVLTF	TRBV30	TRBJ2-6	15
CASKQANQPQHF	TRBV27	TRBJ1-5	12
CASGTSGTREQYF	TRBV28	TRBJ2-7	13
CASSLGQGPEADTQYF	TRBV19	TRBJ2-3	16
CASSLASGRNYEQYF	TRBV27	TRBJ2-7	15
CASSVRQGQSNQPQHF	TRBV7-3	TRBJ1-5	16
CASSPASSGTEAFF	TRBV5-5	TRBJ1-1	14
CASSLGRGLGEQFF	TRBV7-9	TRBJ2-1	14
CASSFDRDGYTF	TRBV7-2	TRBJ1-2	12
CATSQGQRSTGANVLTF	TRBV10-3	TRBJ2-6	17
CASTLARGYNEQFF	TRBV6-5	TRBJ2-1	14
CSVRGLAGGRQETQYF	TRBV29-1	TRBJ2-5	16